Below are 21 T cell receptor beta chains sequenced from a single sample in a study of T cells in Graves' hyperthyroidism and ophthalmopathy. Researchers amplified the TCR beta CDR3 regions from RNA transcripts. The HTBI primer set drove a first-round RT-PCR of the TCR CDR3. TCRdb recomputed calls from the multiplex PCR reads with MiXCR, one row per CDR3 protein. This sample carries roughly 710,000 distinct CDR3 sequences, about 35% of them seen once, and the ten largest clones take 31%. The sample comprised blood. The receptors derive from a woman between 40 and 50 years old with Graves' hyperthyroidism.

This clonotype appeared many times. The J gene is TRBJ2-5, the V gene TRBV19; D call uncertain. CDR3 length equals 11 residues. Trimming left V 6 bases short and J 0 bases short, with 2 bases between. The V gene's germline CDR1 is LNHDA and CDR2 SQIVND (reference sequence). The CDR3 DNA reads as TGTGCCAGTAGGTACCAAGAGACCCAGTACTTC. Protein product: CASRYQETQYF.

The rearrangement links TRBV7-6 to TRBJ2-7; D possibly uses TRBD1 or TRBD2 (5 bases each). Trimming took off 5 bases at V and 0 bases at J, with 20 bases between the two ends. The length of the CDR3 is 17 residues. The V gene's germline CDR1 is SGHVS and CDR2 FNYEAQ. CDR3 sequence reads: CASSLGPPQRSSYEQYF. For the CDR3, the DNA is TGTGCCAGCAGCCTGGGACCTCCACAAAGAAGCTCCTACGAGCAGTACTTC.

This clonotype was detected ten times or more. The CDR3, as DNA: TGTGCCAGCACCACGAGGGCTTCCTACGAGCAGTACTTC. Protein product: CASTTRASYEQYF. This chain uses TRBV12-3 or TRBV12-4 with TRBJ2-7; D is possibly TRBD2 (5 bases). The CDR3 contains 13 residues. Trimming removed 7 bases from V and 1 base from J, with 11 bases in between.

CDR3 nucleotide sequence: TGTGCCAGCAGCTTGGGCGCGTCCCAAGAGACCCAGTACTTC. Residues: CASSLGASQETQYF. The genes are TRBV5-6 and TRBJ2-5; no clear D. Trimming took off 0 bases at V and 1 base at J, with 7 bases between the two ends. CDR3 size: 14 residues. Germline V gene sequence: CDR1 SGHDT, CDR2 YYEEEE.

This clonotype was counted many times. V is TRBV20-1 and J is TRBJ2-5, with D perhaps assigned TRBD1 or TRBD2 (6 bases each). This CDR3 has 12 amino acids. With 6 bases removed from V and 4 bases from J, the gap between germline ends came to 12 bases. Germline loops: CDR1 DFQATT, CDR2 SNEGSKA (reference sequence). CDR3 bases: TGCAGTGCGCGGGACACGGGAGAGACCCAGTACTTC. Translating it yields CSARDTGETQYF.

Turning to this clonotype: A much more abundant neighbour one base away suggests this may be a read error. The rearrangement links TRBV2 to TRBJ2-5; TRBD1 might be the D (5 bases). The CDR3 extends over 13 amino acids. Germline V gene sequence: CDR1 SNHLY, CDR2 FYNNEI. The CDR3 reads CASSSVGRETQHF. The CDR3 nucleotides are TGTGCCAGCAGTTCGGTGGGGCGAGAGACCCAGCACTTC.

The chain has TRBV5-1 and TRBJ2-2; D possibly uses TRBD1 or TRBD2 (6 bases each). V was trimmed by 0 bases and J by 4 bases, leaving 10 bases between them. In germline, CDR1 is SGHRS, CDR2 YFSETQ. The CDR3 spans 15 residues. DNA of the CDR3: TGCGCCAGCAGCTTGGATCGGGGGCTCACCGGGGAGCTGTTTTTT. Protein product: CASSLDRGLTGELFF.

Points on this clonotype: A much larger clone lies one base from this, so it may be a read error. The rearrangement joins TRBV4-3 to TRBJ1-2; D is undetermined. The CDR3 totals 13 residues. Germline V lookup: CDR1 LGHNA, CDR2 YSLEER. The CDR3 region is CTSSQVDSYGYTF. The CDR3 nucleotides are TGCACCAGCAGCCAAGTCGATAGCTATGGCTACACCTTC.

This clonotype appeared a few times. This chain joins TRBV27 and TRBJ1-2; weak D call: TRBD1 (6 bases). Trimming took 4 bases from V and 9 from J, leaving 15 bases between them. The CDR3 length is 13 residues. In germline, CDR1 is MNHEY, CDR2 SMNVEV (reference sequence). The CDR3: CASSSGTSYSYTF. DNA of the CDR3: TGTGCCAGCAGTTCAGGGACATCCTACAGCTACACCTTC.

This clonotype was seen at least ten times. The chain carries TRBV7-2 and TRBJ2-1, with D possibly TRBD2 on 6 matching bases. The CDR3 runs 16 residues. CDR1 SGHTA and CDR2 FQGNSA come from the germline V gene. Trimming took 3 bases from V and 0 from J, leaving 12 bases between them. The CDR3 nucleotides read TGTGCCAGCAGCTTCACTAGCTTAAGCTCCTACAATGAGCAGTTCTTC. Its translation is CASSFTSLSSYNEQFF.

Here the CDR3 DNA reads TGCGCCAGCAGCCCGTTGGCGGGGGAAGTGAACTATGGCTACACCTTC. This gives the protein CASSPLAGEVNYGYTF. V is TRBV4-3 and J is TRBJ1-2, with a tentative D call TRBD1 (5 bases). Per the germline V gene, CDR1 is LGHNA and CDR2 is YSLEER. V was clipped by 4 bases and J by 2 bases, with 17 bases between them. The CDR3 extends over 16 amino acids.

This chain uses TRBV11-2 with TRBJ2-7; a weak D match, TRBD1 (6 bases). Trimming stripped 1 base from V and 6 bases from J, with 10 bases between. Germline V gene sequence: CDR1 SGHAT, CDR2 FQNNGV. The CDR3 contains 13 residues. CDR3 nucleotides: TGTGCCAGCAGCTTAGGGGCAGGGGTCGAGCAGTACTTC. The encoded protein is CASSLGAGVEQYF.

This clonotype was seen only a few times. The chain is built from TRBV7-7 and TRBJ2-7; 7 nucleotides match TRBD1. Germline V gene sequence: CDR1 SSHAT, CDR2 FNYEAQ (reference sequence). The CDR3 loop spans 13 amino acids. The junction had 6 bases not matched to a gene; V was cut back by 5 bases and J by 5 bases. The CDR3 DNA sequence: TGTGCCAGCAGCGTGGACAGGTTGAACGAGCAGTACTTC. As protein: CASSVDRLNEQYF.

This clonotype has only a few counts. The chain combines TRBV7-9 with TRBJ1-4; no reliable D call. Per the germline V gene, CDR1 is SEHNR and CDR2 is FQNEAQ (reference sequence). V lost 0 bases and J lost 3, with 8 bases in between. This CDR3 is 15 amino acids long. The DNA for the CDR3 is TGTGCCAGCAGCTTAGCCTGGGTTTCTAATGAAAAACTGTTTTTT. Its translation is CASSLAWVSNEKLFF. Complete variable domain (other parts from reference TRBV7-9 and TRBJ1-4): DTGVSQNPRHKITKRGQNVTFRCDPISEHNRLYWYRQTLGQGPEFLTYFQNEAQLEKSRLLSDRFSAERPKGSFSTLEIQRTEQGDSAMYLCASSLAWVSNEKLFFGSGTQLSVL.

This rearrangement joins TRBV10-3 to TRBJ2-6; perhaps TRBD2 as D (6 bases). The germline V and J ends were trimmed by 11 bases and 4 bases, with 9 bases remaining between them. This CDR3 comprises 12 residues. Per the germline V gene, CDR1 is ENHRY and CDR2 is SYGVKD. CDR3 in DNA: TGTGCCGGGCTAGCGGGGGCCAACGTCCTGACTTTC. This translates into CAGLAGANVLTF.

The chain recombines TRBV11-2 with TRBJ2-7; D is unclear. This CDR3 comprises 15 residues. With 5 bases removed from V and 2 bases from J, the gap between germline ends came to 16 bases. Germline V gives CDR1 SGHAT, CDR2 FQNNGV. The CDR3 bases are TGTGCCAGCAGCCACCCGGCACGGACGCCCTACGAGCAGTACTTC. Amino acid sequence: CASSHPARTPYEQYF.

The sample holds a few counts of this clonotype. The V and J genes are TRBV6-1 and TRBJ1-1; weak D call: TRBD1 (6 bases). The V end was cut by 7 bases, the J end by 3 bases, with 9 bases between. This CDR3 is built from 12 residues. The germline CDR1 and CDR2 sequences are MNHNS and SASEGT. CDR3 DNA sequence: TGTGCCAGCACAAGGGGGTACACTGAAGCTTTCTTT. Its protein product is CASTRGYTEAFF.

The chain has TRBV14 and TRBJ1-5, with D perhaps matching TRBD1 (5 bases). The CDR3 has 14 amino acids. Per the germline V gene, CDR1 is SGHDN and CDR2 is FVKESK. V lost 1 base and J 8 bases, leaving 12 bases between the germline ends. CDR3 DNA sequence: TGTGCCAGCAGCCAAGTCTCATGGGGGGAGCCCCAGCATTTT. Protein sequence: CASSQVSWGEPQHF.

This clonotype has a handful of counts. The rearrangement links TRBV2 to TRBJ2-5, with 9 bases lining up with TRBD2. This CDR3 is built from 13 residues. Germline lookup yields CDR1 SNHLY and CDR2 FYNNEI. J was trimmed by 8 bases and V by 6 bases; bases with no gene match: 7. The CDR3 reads CASRGVAGATQYF. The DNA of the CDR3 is TGTGCCAGCAGGGGGGTAGCGGGGGCAACCCAGTACTTC.

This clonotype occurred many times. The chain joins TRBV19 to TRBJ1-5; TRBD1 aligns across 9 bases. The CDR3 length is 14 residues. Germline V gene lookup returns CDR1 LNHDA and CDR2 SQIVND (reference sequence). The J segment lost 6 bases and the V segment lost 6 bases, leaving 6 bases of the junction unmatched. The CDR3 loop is CASSPGQGSQPQHF. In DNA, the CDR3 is TGTGCCAGTAGCCCGGGACAGGGTAGTCAGCCCCAGCATTTT.

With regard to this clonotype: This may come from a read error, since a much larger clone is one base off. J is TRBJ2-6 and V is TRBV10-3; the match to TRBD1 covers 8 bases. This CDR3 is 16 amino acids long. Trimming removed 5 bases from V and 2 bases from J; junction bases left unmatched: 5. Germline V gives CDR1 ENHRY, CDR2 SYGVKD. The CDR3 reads CAISSETGAGANVLTF. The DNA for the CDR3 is TGTGCCATCAGTTCCGAGACAGGGGCTGGGGCCAACGTCCTGACTTTC.